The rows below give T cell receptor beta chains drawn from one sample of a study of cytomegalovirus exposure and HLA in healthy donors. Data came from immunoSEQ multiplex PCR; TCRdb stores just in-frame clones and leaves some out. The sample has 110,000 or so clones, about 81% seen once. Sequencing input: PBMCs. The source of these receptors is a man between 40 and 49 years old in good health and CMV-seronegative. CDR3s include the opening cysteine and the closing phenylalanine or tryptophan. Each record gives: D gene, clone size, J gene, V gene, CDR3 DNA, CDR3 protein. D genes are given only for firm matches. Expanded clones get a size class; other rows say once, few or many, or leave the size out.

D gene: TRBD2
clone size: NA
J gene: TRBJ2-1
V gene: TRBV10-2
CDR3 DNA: TGCGCCAGTCAACTAGCGGGAGGGCCACGTGAGCAGTTCTTC
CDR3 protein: CASQLAGGPREQFF

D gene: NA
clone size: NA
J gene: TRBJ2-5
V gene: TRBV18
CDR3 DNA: TGTGCCAGCTCACCACGAGCGTCTCAAGGTTCGGAGACCCAGTACTTC
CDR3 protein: CASSPRASQGSETQYF

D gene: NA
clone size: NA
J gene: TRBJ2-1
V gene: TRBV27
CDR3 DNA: TGTGCCAGCAGTTTAACGGGCTCCTACAATGAGCAGTTCTTC
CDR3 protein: CASSLTGSYNEQFF

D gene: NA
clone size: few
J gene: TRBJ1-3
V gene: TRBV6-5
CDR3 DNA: TGTGCCAGCGGCCCACGGGCTGGAAACACCATATATTTT
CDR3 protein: CASGPRAGNTIYF

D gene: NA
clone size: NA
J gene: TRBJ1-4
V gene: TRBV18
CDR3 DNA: TGTGCCAGCTCACCACCTGGGGGGACAACTAATGAAAAACTGTTTTTT
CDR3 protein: CASSPPGGTTNEKLFF

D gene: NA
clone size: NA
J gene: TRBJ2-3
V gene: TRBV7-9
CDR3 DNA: TGTGCCAGCAGCTTCGGGACTAGCACAGATACGCAGTATTTT
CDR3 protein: CASSFGTSTDTQYF

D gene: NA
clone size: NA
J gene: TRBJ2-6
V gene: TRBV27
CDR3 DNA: TGTGCCAGCAGTCCCCCCCCAAGTACCCTCTCTGGGGCCAACGGCCTGACTTTC
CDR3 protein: CASSPPPSTLSGANGLTF

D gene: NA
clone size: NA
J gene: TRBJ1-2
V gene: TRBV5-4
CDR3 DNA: TGTGCCAGCAGCTTGTTGGGCCAGAGCTATGGCTACACCTTC
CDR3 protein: CASSLLGQSYGYTF

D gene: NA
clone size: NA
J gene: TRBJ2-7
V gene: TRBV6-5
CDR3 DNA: TGTGCCAGCAGGCCCCGAACGGTCGAGCCCTACGAGCAGTACTTC
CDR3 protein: CASRPRTVEPYEQYF

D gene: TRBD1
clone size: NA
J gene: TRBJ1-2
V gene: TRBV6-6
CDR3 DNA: TGTGCCAGCAGTTACCTGACAGGGGACACCTTC
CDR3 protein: CASSYLTGDTF